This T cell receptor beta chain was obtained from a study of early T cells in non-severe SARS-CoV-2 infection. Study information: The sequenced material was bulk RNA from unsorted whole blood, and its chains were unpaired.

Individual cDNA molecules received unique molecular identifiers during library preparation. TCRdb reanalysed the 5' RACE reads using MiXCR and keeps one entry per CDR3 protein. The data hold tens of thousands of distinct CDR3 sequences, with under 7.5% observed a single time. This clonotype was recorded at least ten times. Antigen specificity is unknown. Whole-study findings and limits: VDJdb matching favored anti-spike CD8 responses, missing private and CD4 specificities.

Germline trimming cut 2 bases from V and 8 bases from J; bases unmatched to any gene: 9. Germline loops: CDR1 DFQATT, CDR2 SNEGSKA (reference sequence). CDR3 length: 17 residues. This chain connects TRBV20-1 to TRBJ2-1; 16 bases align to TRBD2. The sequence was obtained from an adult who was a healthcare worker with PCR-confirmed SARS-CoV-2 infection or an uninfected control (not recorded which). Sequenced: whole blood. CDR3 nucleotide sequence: TGCAGTGCTAGATTAGGGACTAGCGGGAGGGCCGTGGATGAGCAGTTCTTC. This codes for CSARLGTSGRAVDEQFF.